This TCR beta chain was identified in a study of blood T cell repertoires in COVID-19. Study as a whole: COVID-19 samples from acute and convalescent phases originated in the United States, Italy and Spain.

Assay: immunoSEQ multiplex PCR; the TCRdb copy retains only in-frame clones and omits some. The sample comprises under 300,000 clones, approximately 90% of which are singletons, and 2.3% rests with the top ten. Enrolled through a virtual design, the participants were between about 18 and 100 years of age and came from 24 US areas. Germline assignment: CDR1 KGHDR and CDR2 SFDVKD. V lost 3 bases, J lost 7 bases, and 7 bases stayed unmatched. The CDR3 consists of 16 residues. The sequence derives from a woman in her thirties or forties with acute COVID-19. This chain uses TRBV24-1 with TRBJ2-5, with 13 bases that match TRBD2. Sequenced material: PBMCs or T cells enriched from blood (not recorded which). The CDR3 coding sequence is TGTGCCACCAGTGATCCCGGACTAGCGGGAGACGGGACCCAGTACTTC. Translated: CATSDPGLAGDGTQYF.